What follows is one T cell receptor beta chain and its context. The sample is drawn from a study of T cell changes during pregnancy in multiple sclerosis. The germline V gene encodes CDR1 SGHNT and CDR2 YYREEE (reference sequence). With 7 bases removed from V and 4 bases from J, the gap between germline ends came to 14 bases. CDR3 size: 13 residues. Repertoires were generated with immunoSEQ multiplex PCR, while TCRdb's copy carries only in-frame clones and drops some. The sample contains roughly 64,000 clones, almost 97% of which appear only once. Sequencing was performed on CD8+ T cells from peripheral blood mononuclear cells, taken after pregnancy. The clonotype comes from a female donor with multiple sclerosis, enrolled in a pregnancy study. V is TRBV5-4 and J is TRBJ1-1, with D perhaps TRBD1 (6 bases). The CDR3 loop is CASGAGVGTEAFF. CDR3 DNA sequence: TGTGCCAGCGGCGCAGGGGTAGGCACTGAAGCTTTCTTT.